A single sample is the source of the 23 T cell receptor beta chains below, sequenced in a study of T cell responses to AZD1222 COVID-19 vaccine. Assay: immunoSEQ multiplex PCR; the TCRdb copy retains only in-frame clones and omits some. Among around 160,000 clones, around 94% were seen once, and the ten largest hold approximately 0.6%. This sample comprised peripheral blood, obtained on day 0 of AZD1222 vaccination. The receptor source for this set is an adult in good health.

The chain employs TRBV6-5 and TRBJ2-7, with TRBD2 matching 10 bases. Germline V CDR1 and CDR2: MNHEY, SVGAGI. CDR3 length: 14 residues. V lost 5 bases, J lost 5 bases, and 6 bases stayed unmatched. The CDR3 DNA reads TGTGCCAGCAGTCTCCGGACTAGCGGAGACGAGCAGTACTTC. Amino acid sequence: CASSLRTSGDEQYF.

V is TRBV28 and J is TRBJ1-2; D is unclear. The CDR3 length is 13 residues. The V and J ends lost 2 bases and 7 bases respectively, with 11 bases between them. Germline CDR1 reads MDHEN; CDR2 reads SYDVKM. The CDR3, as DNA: TGTGCCAGCAGTTTAGCCCGTTTGAGTGGCTACACCTTC. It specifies CASSLARLSGYTF.

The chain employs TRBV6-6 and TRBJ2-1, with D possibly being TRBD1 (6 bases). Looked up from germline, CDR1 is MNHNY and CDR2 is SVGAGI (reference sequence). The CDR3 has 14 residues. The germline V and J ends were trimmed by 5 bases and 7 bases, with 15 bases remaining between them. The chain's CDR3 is CASSQQGLGNEQFF. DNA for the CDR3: TGTGCCAGCAGTCAACAGGGTCTCGGGAATGAGCAGTTCTTC.

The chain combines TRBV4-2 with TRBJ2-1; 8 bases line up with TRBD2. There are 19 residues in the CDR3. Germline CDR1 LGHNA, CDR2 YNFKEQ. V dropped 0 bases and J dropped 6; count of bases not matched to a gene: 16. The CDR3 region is CASSQDHQNPGRAGNEQFF. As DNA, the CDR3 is TGTGCCAGCAGCCAAGATCATCAGAACCCCGGGAGGGCCGGCAATGAGCAGTTCTTC.

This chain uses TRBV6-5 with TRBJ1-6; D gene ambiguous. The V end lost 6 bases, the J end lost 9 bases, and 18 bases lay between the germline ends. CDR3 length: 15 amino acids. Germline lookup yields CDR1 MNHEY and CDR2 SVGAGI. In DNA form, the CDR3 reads TGTGCCAGCAGCCAAAATCGGGTGGGAGGTTCACCCCTCCACTTT. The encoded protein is CASSQNRVGGSPLHF.

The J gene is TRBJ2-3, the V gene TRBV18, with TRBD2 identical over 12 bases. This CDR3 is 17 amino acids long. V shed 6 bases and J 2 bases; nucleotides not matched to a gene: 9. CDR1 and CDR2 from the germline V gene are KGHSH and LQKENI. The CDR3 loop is CASSRAGTSGFTDTQYF. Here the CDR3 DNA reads TGTGCCAGCTCGCGGGCCGGGACTAGCGGGTTCACAGATACGCAGTATTTT.

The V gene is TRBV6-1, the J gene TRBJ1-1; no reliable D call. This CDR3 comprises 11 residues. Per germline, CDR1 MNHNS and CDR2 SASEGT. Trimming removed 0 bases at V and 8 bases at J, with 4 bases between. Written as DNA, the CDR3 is TGTGCCAGCAGTGAAGCAATAGAAGCTTTCTTT. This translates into CASSEAIEAFF.

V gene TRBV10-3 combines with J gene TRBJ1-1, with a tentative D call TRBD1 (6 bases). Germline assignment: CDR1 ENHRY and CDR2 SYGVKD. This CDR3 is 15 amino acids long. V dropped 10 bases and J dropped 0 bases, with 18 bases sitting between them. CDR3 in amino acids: CATIYPDRMNTEAFF. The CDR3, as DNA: TGTGCCACCATCTACCCCGACAGGATGAACACTGAAGCTTTCTTT.

CDR3 in amino acids: CSASNGYTF. Written as DNA, the CDR3 is TGCAGTGCAAGTAATGGCTACACCTTC. The V call is TRBV20-1, the J call TRBJ1-2, with D unclear. Trimming pared 6 bases from V and 6 bases from J, leaving 5 bases between. The germline V gene has CDR1 DFQATT and CDR2 SNEGSKA (reference sequence). The CDR3 totals 9 residues.

The DNA for the CDR3 is TGTGCCAGCAGCCAAGAGCAGGGAAGAGGGGTTCTGGCTTTCTTT. This sequence encodes CASSQEQGRGVLAFF. V is TRBV3-1 (or the pseudogene TRBV3-2) and J is TRBJ1-1, with D possibly TRBD1 on 5 matching bases. CDR1 LGHDT and CDR2 YNNKEL come from the germline V gene (reference sequence). The CDR3 has 15 amino acids. The ends were cut back, 0 bases at V and 11 bases at J, with 19 bases in the middle.

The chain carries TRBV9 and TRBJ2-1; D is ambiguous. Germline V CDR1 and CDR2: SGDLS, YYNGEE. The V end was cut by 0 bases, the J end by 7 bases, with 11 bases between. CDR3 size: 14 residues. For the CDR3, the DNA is TGTGCCAGCAGCGTAGGGACCCTGGGAAATGAGCAGTTCTTC. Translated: CASSVGTLGNEQFF.

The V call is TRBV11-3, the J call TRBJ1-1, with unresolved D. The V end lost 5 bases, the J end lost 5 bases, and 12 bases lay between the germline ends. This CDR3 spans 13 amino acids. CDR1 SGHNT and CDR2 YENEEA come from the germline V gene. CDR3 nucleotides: TGTGCCAGCAGCCCTCACCAACGGACTGAAGCTTTCTTT. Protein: CASSPHQRTEAFF.

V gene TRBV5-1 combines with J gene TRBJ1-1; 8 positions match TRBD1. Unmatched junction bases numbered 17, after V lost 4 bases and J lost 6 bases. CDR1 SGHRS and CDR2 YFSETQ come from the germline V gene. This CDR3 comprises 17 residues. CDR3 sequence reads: CASSGVTGARPLAEAFF. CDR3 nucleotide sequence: TGCGCCAGCAGCGGAGTGACAGGGGCTCGTCCCCTCGCTGAAGCTTTCTTT.

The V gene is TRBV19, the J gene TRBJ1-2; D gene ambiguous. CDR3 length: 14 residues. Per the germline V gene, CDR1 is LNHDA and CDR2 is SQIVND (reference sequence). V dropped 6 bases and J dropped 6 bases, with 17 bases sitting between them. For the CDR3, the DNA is TGTGCCAGTAGCCTTCCCGACTACATGGATGGCTACACCTTC. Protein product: CASSLPDYMDGYTF.

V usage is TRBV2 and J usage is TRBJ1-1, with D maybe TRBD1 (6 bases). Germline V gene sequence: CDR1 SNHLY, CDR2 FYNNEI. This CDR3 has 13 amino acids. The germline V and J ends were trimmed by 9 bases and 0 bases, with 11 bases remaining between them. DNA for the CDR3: TGTGCCAGGCGAAGGGGGATGAACACTGAAGCTTTCTTT. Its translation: CARRRGMNTEAFF. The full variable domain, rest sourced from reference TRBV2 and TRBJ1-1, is EPEVTQTPSHQVTQMGQEVILRCVPISNHLYFYWYRQILGQKVEFLVSFYNNEISEKSEIFDDQFSVERPDGSNFTLKIRSTKLEDSAMYFCARRRGMNTEAFFGQGTRLTVV.

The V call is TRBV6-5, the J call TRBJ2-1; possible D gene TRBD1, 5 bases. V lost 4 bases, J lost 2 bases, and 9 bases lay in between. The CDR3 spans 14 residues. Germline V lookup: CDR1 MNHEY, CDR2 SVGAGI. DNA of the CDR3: TGTGCCAGCAGTTCTAGGGGCACCTACAATGAGCAGTTCTTC. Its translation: CASSSRGTYNEQFF.

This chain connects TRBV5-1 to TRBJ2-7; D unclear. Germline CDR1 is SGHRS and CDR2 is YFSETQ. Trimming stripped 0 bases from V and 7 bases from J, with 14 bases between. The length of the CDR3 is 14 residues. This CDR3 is CASSLGSETNEQYF. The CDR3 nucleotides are TGCGCCAGCAGCTTGGGCAGCGAAACTAATGAGCAGTACTTC.

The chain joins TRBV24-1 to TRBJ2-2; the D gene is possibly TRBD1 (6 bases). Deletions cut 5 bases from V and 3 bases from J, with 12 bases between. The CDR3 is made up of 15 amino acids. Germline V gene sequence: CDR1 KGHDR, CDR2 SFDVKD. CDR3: CATSGGQAHTGELFF. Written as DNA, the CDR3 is TGTGCCACCAGTGGGGGGCAAGCCCACACCGGGGAGCTGTTTTTT.

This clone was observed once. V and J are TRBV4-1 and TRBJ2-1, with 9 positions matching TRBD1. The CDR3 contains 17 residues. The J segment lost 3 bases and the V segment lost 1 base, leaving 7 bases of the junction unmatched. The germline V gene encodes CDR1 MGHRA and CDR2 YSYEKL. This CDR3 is CASSQGTPGQGYNEQFF. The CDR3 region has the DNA TGCGCCAGCAGCCAAGGGACCCCGGGACAGGGCTACAATGAGCAGTTCTTC.

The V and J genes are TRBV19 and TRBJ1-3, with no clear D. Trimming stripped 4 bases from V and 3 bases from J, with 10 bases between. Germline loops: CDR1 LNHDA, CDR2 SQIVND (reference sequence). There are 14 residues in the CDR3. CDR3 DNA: TGTGCCAGTAGTAAGAGGGTACATGGAAACACCATATATTTT. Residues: CASSKRVHGNTIYF.

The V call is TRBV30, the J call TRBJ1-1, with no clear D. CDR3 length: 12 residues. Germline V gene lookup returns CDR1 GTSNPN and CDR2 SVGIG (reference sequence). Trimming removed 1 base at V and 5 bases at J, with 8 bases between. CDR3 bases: TGTGCCTGGAGTGAGAGGTGGACTGAAGCTTTCTTT. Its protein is CAWSERWTEAFF.

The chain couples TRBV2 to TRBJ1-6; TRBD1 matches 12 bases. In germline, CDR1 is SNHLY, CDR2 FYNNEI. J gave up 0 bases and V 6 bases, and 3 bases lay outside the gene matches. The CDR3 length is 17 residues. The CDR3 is CASSGTGGRSYNSPLHF. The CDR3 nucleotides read TGTGCCAGCAGCGGGACAGGGGGCCGCTCCTATAATTCACCCCTCCACTTT. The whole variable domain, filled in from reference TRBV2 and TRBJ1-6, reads EPEVTQTPSHQVTQMGQEVILRCVPISNHLYFYWYRQILGQKVEFLVSFYNNEISEKSEIFDDQFSVERPDGSNFTLKIRSTKLEDSAMYFCASSGTGGRSYNSPLHFGNGTRLTVT.

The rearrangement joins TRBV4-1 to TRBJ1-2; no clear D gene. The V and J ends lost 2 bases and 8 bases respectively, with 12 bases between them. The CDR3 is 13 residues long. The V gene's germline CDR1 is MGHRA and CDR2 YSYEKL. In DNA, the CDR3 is TGCGCCAGCAGCCAAACGGGCTTGAGCGGCTACACCTTC. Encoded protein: CASSQTGLSGYTF.